Below are 8 T cell receptor beta chains sequenced from a single sample in a study of shared clonotypes between healthy human individuals. Sequencing used immunoSEQ multiplex PCR; TCRdb keeps in-frame clones, though not all of them. Of 1.4 million or so clones in the sample, approximately 98.5% were seen once. The sequenced sample was naive CD4+ T cells sorted from blood. The subset denotes: CD45RA+ positively selected. These receptors were taken from a man aged 25-45 years in good health.

This clone came up once. This sequence joins TRBV7-6 and TRBJ2-1; D is unclear. The CDR3 length is 13 residues. The germline V gene has CDR1 SGHVS and CDR2 FNYEAQ. V lost 2 bases and J 0 bases, leaving 2 bases between the germline ends. The CDR3 here is CASSLNSYNEQFF. The DNA of the CDR3 is TGTGCCAGCAGCTTAAACTCCTACAATGAGCAGTTCTTC.

CDR3 nucleotide sequence: TGTGCCAGCAGCTTAAACGCCATATATGGCTACACCTTC. Its translation: CASSLNAIYGYTF. This chain uses TRBV11-2 with TRBJ1-2, with no clear D. Germline lookup yields CDR1 SGHAT and CDR2 FQNNGV. The ends were cut back, 2 bases at V and 5 bases at J, with 9 bases in the middle. The CDR3 totals 13 residues.

The chain employs TRBV14 and TRBJ2-7; TRBD2 agrees at 7 bases. The germline V gene has CDR1 SGHDN and CDR2 FVKESK. The CDR3 covers 16 residues. Trimming took 4 bases from V and 3 from J; bases not matched to a gene: 12. The CDR3, as DNA: TGTGCCAGCAGCCCTTTCCTTGGACGGGAGGTCTACGAGCAGTACTTC. It is translated as CASSPFLGREVYEQYF.

The CDR3 DNA sequence: TGTGCCAGCAGCGTAGTACCTACTAGCGGAGACAATGAGCAGTTCTTC. Its protein product is CASSVVPTSGDNEQFF. The V gene is TRBV9, the J gene TRBJ2-1, with TRBD2 matching 8 bases. CDR3 length: 16 amino acids. Germline values: CDR1 SGDLS, CDR2 YYNGEE. V dropped 0 bases and J dropped 5; count of bases not matched to a gene: 7.

The chain combines TRBV7-6 with TRBJ2-5; 13 nucleotides align to TRBD2. The ends lost 4 bases at V and 4 bases at J; junction bases unmatched: 6. Per germline, CDR1 SGHVS and CDR2 FNYEAQ. The length of the CDR3 is 16 residues. CDR3 bases: TGTGCCAGCAGCTCAAGGACTAGCGGGAGCGGAGAGACCCAGTACTTC. As protein: CASSSRTSGSGETQYF.

The chain is built from TRBV7-9 and TRBJ2-3; no clear D gene. CDR1 is SEHNR, CDR2 FQNEAQ, per germline (reference sequence). V was cut by 6 bases and J by 2 bases, with 15 bases left in between. This CDR3 is built from 15 residues. The DNA of the CDR3 is TGTGCCAGCAGTGATTGGTCCCACCCCACAGATACGCAGTATTTT. Encoded protein: CASSDWSHPTDTQYF.

The J gene is TRBJ2-6, the V gene TRBV29-1; unclear D gene. CDR3 length: 15 amino acids. CDR1 is SQVTM and CDR2 is ANQGSEA in the germline V gene. The V and J ends lost 7 bases and 0 bases respectively, with 13 bases between them. CDR3 DNA: TGCAGCGCCTCCTTAGGACCCTCTGGGGCCAACGTCCTGACTTTC. This gives the protein CSASLGPSGANVLTF.

V and J are TRBV4-3 and TRBJ1-1; D remains unclear. Trimming removed 3 bases at V and 7 bases at J, with 12 bases between. Germline CDR1 reads LGHNA; CDR2 reads YSLEER. CDR3 length: 13 amino acids. CDR3 coding DNA: TGCGCCAGCAGCCACCGCAGGTTCCGTGAAGCTTTCTTT. Translation gives CASSHRRFREAFF.